This T cell receptor (beta chain) comes out of a study of EBV T-cell therapy then PD-1 blockade in nasopharyngeal carcinoma. About this clone: Its antigen is unknown.

The treatment: AdE1-LMPpoly-expanded autologous EBV-specific T-cell therapy followed by anti-PD-1 nivolumab. Profiling relied on immunoSEQ multiplex PCR, and the TCRdb table lists in-frame clones only, not all of them. Of about 22,000 clones in the sample, 65% to 85% were seen once. With V trimmed by 2 bases and J by 7 bases, 6 bases remained unmatched. Per the germline V gene, CDR1 is MRHNA and CDR2 is SNTAGT. CDR3 length equals 14 residues. The J gene is TRBJ2-5, the V gene TRBV6-4, with 8 bases fitting TRBD1. The source was CD8+ T cells from blood, collected at day -245 from a patient whose treatment included autologous EBV-specific T cells and nivolumab. The receptor comes from a man aged 35-49 years with nasopharyngeal carcinoma. The CDR3 bases are TGTGCCAGCAGTGACGGACAGGGTTTGGGGACCCAGTACTTC. This sequence encodes CASSDGQGLGTQYF.